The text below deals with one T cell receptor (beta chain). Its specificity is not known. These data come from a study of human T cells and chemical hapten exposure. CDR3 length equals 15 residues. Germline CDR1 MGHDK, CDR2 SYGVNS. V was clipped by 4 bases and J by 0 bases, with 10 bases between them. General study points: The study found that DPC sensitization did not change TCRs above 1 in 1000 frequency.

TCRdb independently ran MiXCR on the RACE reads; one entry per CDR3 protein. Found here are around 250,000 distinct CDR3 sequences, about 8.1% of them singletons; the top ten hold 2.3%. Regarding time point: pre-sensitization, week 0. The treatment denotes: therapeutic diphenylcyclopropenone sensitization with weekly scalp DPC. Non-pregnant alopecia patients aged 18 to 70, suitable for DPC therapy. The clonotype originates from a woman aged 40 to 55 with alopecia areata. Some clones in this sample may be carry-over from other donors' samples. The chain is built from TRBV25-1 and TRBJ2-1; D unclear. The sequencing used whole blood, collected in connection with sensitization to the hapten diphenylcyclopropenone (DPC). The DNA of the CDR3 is TGTGCCAGCAGTGGCCAGGCGATCTCCTACAATGAGCAGTTCTTC. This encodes CASSGQAISYNEQFF.